Listed below are T cell receptor beta chains from one sample, sequenced in a study of blood T cell repertoires in COVID-19. This table comes from immunoSEQ multiplex PCR, and its TCRdb copy is limited to in-frame clones, with some not included. This table has fewer than 200,000 clones, about 85% appearing once. The sequencing sample was made of peripheral blood. Receptor source: a woman older than 75 with acute or convalescent COVID-19. Both conserved end residues are part of each CDR3. A D gene is named only where the DNA matches it firmly. Not all rows give a size; the values are once, few, many and, for expanded clones, a class.

>-|14|TRBJ2-2|TRBV5-4|-
CASSFGRNTGELFF
TGTGCCAGCAGCTTCGGGAGGAACACCGGGGAGCTGTTTTTT
>-|18|TRBJ2-7|TRBV11-2|TRBD2
CASSPGGVAGEGSYEQYF
TGTGCCAGCAGCCCGGGGGGGGTAGCGGGAGAAGGATCCTACGAGCAGTACTTC
>-|16|TRBJ1-3|TRBV11-2|TRBD1
CASSHRQGAPGNTIYF
TGTGCCAGCAGCCATCGACAGGGGGCACCTGGAAACACCATATATTTT
>-|13|TRBJ2-7|TRBV5-4|-
CASSFAGSYEQYF
TGTGCCAGCAGCTTCGCAGGGTCCTACGAGCAGTACTTC
>few|14|TRBJ2-1|TRBV7-7|-
CASSLGQANNEQFF
TGTGCCAGCAGCTTAGGACAGGCCAACAATGAGCAGTTCTTC
>-|14|TRBJ2-1|TRBV25-1|-
CASSRRRSEDEQFF
TGTGCCAGCAGTAGGAGGCGGAGTGAGGATGAGCAGTTCTTC
>few|17|TRBJ1-3|TRBV5-1|TRBD1
CASSFGQGGGKRNTIYF
TGCGCCAGCAGCTTTGGACAGGGAGGAGGCAAAAGAAACACCATATATTTT
>-|15|TRBJ2-5|TRBV19|-
CASSTLRGPQETQYF
TGTGCCAGTAGTACCCTCCGCGGGCCCCAGGAGACCCAGTACTTC
>-|14|TRBJ2-5|TRBV9|TRBD1
CASSGVTGQETQYF
TGTGCCAGCAGCGGGGTGACAGGGCAAGAGACCCAGTACTTC
>-|15|TRBJ1-6|TRBV5-5|TRBD1
CASRQGQTYNSPLHF
TGTGCCAGCAGACAGGGACAGACCTATAATTCACCCCTCCACTTT
>few|15|TRBJ2-3|TRBV5-1|TRBD2
CASSLRTSDTDTQYF
TGCGCCAGCAGCTTAAGGACTAGCGACACAGATACGCAGTATTTT
>-|15|TRBJ2-5|TRBV5-1|-
CASSFTGVLGETQYF
TGCGCCAGCAGCTTTACGGGAGTCTTGGGAGAGACCCAGTACTTC
>-|15|TRBJ2-4|TRBV3-1/TRBV3-2|-
CASSLQSGNANIQYF
TGTGCCAGCAGCCTACAATCAGGGAATGCAAACATTCAGTACTTC
>-|14|TRBJ2-5|TRBV3-1/TRBV3-2|TRBD2
CASSRSGGEETQYF
TGTGCCAGCAGCCGAAGCGGGGGGGAAGAGACCCAGTACTTC
>-|17|TRBJ2-3|TRBV7-2|-
CASSPPGTLPSTDTQYF
TGTGCCAGCAGCCCCCCCGGGACTCTTCCTAGCACAGATACGCAGTATTTT
>-|15|TRBJ1-1|TRBV3-1/TRBV3-2|-
CASSHRTAGGPEAFF
TGTGCCAGCAGCCACCGGACAGCGGGGGGGCCTGAAGCTTTCTTT
>-|14|TRBJ1-4|TRBV6-2/TRBV6-3|TRBD1
CASSYRDRGEAHLF
TGTGCCAGCAGTTACCGGGACAGGGGTGAGGCACATCTTTTT
>-|14|TRBJ1-6|TRBV5-1|TRBD1
CASSLDRGDSPLHF
TGCGCCAGCAGCTTGGACAGGGGAGATTCACCCCTCCACTTT
>-|15|TRBJ1-4|TRBV18|-
CASSPPAATNEKLFF
TGTGCCAGCTCACCACCGGCTGCAACTAATGAAAAACTGTTTTTT
>-|14|TRBJ1-1|TRBV7-9|TRBD1
CASSLPTGHTEAFF
TGTGCCAGCAGCCTCCCGACAGGGCACACTGAAGCTTTCTTT
>many|14|TRBJ2-2|TRBV5-1|-
CASSFNSATGELFF
TGCGCCAGCAGCTTTAATAGCGCGACCGGGGAGCTGTTTTTT
>-|14|TRBJ2-1|TRBV7-3|-
CASSIETQANEQFF
TGTGCCAGCAGCATAGAGACCCAGGCAAATGAGCAGTTCTTC
>-|14|TRBJ2-5|TRBV18|-
CASSPPGLQETQYF
TGTGCCAGCTCACCGCCCGGACTGCAAGAGACCCAGTACTTC
>-|14|TRBJ1-2|TRBV19|-
CASSMVRVNYGYTF
TGTGCCAGTAGTATGGTCAGGGTGAACTATGGCTACACCTTC
>-|14|TRBJ1-1|TRBV19|-
CASSPRLVRTEAFF
TGTGCCAGTAGTCCCCGTCTCGTTAGAACTGAAGCTTTCTTT
>-|13|TRBJ1-5|TRBV7-8|-
CASSLQEDQPQHF
TGTGCCAGCAGCCTCCAAGAGGATCAGCCCCAGCATTTT